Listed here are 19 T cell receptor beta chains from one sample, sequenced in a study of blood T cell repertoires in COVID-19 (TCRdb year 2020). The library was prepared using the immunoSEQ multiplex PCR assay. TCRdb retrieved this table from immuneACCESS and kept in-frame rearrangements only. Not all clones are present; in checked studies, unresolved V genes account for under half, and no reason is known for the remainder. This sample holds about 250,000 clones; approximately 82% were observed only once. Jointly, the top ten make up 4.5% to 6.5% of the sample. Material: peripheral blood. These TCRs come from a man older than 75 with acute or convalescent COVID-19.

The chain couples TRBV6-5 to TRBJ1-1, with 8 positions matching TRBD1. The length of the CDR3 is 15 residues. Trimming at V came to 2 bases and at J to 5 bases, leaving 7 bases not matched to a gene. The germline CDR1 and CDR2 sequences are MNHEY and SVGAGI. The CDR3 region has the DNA TGTGCCAGCAGTTACCATACAGGGGGTGGAACTGAAGCTTTCTTT. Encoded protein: CASSYHTGGGTEAFF.

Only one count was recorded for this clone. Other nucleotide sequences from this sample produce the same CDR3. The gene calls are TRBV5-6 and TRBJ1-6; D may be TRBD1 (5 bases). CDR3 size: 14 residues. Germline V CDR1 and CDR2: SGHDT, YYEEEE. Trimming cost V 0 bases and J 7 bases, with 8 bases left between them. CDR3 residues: CASSLGQGNSPLHF. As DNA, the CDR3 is TGTGCCAGCAGCTTGGGGCAGGGAAATTCACCCCTCCACTTT.

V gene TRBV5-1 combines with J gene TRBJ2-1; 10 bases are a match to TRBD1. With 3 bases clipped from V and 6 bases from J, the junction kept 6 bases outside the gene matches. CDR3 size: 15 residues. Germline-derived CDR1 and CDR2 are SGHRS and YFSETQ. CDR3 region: CASSWRTGGANEQFF. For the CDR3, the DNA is TGCGCCAGCAGCTGGCGGACAGGGGGGGCCAATGAGCAGTTCTTC.

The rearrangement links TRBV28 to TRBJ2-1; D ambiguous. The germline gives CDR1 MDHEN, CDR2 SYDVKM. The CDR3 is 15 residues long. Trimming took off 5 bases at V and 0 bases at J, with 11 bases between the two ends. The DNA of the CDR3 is TGTGCCAGCAGTCCACCCTTGAGCTCCTACAATGAGCAGTTCTTC. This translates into CASSPPLSSYNEQFF.

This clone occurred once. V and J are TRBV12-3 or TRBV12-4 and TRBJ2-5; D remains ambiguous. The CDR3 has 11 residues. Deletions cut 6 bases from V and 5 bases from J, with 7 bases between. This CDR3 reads CASSSEETQYF. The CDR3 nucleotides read TGTGCCAGCAGCTCTGAGGAGACCCAGTACTTC.

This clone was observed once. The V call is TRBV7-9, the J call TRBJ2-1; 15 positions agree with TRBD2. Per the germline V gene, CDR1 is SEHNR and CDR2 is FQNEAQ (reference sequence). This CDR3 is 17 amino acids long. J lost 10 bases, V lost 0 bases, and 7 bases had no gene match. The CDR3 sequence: CASSLARTSGRGTEQFF. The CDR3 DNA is TGTGCCAGCAGCTTAGCGAGGACTAGCGGGAGGGGAACCGAGCAGTTCTTC.

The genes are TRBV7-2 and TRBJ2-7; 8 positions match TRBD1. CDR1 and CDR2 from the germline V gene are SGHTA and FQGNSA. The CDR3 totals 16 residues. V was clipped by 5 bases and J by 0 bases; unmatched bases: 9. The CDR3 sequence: CASSPQGASDSYEQYF. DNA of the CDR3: TGTGCCAGCAGCCCGCAGGGGGCTAGCGACTCCTACGAGCAGTACTTC.

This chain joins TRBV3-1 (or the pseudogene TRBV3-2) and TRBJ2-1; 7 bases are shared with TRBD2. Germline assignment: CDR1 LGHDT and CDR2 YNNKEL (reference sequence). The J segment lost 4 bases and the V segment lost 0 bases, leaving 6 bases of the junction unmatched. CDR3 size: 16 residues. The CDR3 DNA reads TGTGCCAGCAGCCAAGAATTATGGCGGGGGTACAATGAGCAGTTCTTC. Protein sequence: CASSQELWRGYNEQFF.

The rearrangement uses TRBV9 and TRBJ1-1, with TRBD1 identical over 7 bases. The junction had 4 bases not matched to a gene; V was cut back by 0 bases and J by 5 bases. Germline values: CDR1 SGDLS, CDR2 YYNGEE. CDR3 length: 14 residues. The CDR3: CASSVGPRGTEAFF. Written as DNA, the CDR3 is TGTGCCAGCAGCGTAGGCCCCAGGGGGACTGAAGCTTTCTTT.

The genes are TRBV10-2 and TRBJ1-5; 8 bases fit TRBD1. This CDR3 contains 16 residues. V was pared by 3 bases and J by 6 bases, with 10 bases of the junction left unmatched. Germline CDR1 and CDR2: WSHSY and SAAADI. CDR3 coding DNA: TGCGCCAGCAGTGACCAGGCCCCCGGACAGGGTCAGCCCCAGCATTTT. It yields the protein CASSDQAPGQGQPQHF.

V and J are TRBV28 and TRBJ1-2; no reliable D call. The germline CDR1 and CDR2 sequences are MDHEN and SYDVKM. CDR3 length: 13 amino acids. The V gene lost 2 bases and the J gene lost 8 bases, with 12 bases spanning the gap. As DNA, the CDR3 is TGTGCCAGCAGTTTAGCGACATTCGTAGGCTACACCTTC. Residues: CASSLATFVGYTF.

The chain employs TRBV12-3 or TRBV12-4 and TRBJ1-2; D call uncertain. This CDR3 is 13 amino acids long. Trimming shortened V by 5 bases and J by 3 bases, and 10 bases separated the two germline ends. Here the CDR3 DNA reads TGTGCCAGCAGTACCGACGGGGACTATGGCTACACCTTC. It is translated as CASSTDGDYGYTF.

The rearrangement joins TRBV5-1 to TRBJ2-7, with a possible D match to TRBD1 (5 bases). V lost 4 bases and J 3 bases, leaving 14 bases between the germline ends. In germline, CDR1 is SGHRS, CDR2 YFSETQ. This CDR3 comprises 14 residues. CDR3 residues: CASSRQGTVYEQYF. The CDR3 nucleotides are TGCGCCAGCAGCCGTCAGGGTACCGTCTACGAGCAGTACTTC.

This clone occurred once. The CDR3 protein is CASTPSSTDTQYF. The DNA of the CDR3 is TGTGCCAGTACCCCGTCTAGCACAGATACGCAGTATTTT. The V gene is TRBV19, the J gene TRBJ2-3; D remains ambiguous. V lost 7 bases and J lost 0, with 8 bases in between. The CDR3 loop spans 13 amino acids. Germline-derived CDR1 and CDR2 are LNHDA and SQIVND (reference sequence). Supplemented by reference TRBV19 and TRBJ2-3, the full variable domain reads DGGITQSPKYLFRKEGQNVTLSCEQNLNHDAMYWYRQDPGQGLRLIYYSQIVNDFQKGDIAEGYSVSREKKESFPLTVTSAQKNPTAFYLCASTPSSTDTQYFGPGTRLTVL.

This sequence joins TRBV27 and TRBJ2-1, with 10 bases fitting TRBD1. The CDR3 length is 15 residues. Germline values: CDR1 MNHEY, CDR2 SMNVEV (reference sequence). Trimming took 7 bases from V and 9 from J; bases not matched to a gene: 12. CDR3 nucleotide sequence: TGTGCCAGCACCAACCGGGACAGGGGATTCAGTGAGCAGTTCTTC. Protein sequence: CASTNRDRGFSEQFF.

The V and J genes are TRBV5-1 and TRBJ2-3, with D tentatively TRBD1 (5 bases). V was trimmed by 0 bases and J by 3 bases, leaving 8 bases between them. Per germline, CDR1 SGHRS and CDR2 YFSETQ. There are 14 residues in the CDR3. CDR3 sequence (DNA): TGCGCCAGCAGCTTGGTTGGGGCTACAGATACGCAGTATTTT. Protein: CASSLVGATDTQYF.

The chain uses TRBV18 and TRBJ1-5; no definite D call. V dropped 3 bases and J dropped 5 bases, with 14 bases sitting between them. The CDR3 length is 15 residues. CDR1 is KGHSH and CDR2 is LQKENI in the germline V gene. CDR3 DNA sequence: TGTGCCAGCTCACCGGGCCAGGTGACCGATCAGCCCCAGCATTTT. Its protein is CASSPGQVTDQPQHF.

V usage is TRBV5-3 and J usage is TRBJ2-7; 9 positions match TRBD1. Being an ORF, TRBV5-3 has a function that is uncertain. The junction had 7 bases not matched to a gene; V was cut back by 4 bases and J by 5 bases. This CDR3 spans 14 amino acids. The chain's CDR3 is CARSPNRTGDEQYF. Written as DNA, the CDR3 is TGTGCCAGAAGCCCTAACCGGACAGGGGACGAGCAGTACTTC.

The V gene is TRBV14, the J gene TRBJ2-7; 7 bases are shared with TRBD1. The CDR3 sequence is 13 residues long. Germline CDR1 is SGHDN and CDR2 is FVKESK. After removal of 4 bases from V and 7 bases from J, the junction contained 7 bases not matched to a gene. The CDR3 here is CASSPQGPGEQYF. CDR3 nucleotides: TGTGCCAGCAGCCCACAGGGGCCGGGGGAGCAGTACTTC.